These T cell receptor beta chains were read from a single sample in a study of shared clonotypes between healthy human individuals. Sequencing was performed with immunoSEQ multiplex PCR; in TCRdb, only in-frame clones are kept and a portion is missing. The sample includes approximately 1,500,000 clones, nearly 99% of them seen just once. Sequenced: naive CD4+ T cells sorted from blood. All receptors come from a man younger than 45 in good health. Both conserved end residues are part of each CDR3. A D gene is named only where the DNA matches it firmly. A clone size is listed for some rows: how often the clone was seen (once, few, many), or a class if it is expanded.

>.|TRBV5-1|TRBD2|TRBJ2-3|17
CASSHRLAGGPTDTQYF
TGCGCCAGCAGCCATAGACTAGCGGGAGGGCCCACAGATACGCAGTATTTT
>.|TRBV5-6|.|TRBJ2-2|12
CASMKDTGELFF
TGTGCCAGCATGAAGGACACCGGGGAGCTGTTTTTT
>.|TRBV5-1|.|TRBJ2-6|19
CASSSLGGPSDSGANVLTF
TGCGCCAGCAGCTCCCTTGGGGGCCCCAGTGACTCTGGGGCCAACGTCCTGACTTTC
>.|TRBV10-2|.|TRBJ2-1|13
CASSEPGFNEQFF
TGCGCCAGCAGTGAGCCGGGCTTCAATGAGCAGTTCTTC
>.|TRBV25-1|TRBD1|TRBJ2-7|12
CATLNPGGEQYF
TGTGCCACCCTGAATCCAGGGGGCGAGCAGTACTTC
>.|TRBV9|.|TRBJ2-1|16
CASSGGFGEFHNEQFF
TGTGCCAGCAGCGGGGGTTTTGGGGAATTTCACAATGAGCAGTTCTTC
>.|TRBV5-4|.|TRBJ2-7|14
CASSSELQDYEQYF
TGTGCCAGCAGCTCGGAACTACAGGACTACGAGCAGTACTTC
>.|TRBV18|.|TRBJ2-3|14
CASSPTGVADTQYF
TGTGCCAGCTCACCAACGGGAGTCGCAGATACGCAGTATTTT
>.|TRBV12-5|TRBD1|TRBJ1-2|20
CASGSPDYQGWMTGGKGYTF
TGTGCTAGTGGTTCCCCGGATTATCAGGGTTGGATGACAGGGGGGAAGGGCTACACCTTC
>.|TRBV19|.|TRBJ2-1|13
CASSIDGGAPGFF
TGTGCCAGTAGTATAGATGGGGGAGCCCCGGGGTTCTTC
>.|TRBV25-1|.|TRBJ2-1|17
CATGGYLGTHSYNEQFF
TGTGCGACGGGTGGCTACCTTGGGACCCACTCCTACAATGAGCAGTTCTTC
>.|TRBV13|TRBD2|TRBJ2-3|16
CASSLVLAGATDTQYF
TGTGCCAGCAGCTTAGTGCTAGCGGGAGCGACAGATACGCAGTATTTT
>.|TRBV2|.|TRBJ1-2|15
CASSENQGSRYGYTF
TGTGCCAGCAGTGAAAATCAGGGTAGTCGGTATGGCTACACCTTC
>.|TRBV6-4|.|TRBJ2-1|14
CASSDFQPYNEQFF
TGTGCCAGCAGTGACTTTCAGCCCTACAATGAGCAGTTCTTC
>.|TRBV15|.|TRBJ2-7|14
CATSRDLGTYEQYF
TGTGCCACCAGCAGAGATTTGGGTACCTACGAGCAGTACTTC
>.|TRBV11-2|.|TRBJ2-5|17
CASSLEWAGTIGETQYF
TGTGCCAGCAGCTTAGAATGGGCGGGAACGATAGGAGAGACCCAGTACTTC
>.|TRBV7-8|.|TRBJ2-5|17
CASSSPVWAGSGETQYF
TGTGCCAGCAGCTCCCCCGTTTGGGCAGGGTCGGGGGAGACCCAGTACTTC
>.|TRBV27|TRBD2|TRBJ2-7|13
CASSFPGGYEQYF
TGTGCCAGCAGTTTTCCGGGAGGATACGAGCAGTACTTC
>.|TRBV11-2|TRBD2|TRBJ2-1|17
CASSHRKLAGSYNEQFF
TGTGCCAGCAGCCATAGAAAACTAGCGGGAAGCTACAATGAGCAGTTCTTC
>.|TRBV5-1|TRBD1|TRBJ1-4|15
CASTLYRGPNEKLFF
TGCGCCAGCACCCTTTACAGGGGGCCGAATGAAAAACTGTTTTTT
>.|TRBV2|TRBD1|TRBJ2-7|14
CASSPDRGDYEQYF
TGTGCCAGCAGTCCGGACAGGGGGGATTACGAGCAGTACTTC
>.|TRBV18|TRBD1|TRBJ2-7|15
CASSPLGTGDHEQYF
TGTGCCAGCTCACCACTAGGGACAGGGGATCACGAGCAGTACTTC
>.|TRBV7-2|TRBD2|TRBJ2-7|15
CASSSRTSGSYEQYF
TGTGCCAGCAGCTCGAGGACTAGCGGGAGCTACGAGCAGTACTTC
>once|TRBV29-1|.|TRBJ1-2|12
CSARGRHWGYTF
TGCAGCGCCCGAGGGAGACATTGGGGCTACACCTTC
>.|TRBV6-5|.|TRBJ1-2|14
CASSYSTAGNGYTF
TGTGCCAGCAGTTACTCGACCGCAGGGAATGGCTACACCTTC
>.|TRBV27|.|TRBJ2-7|15
CASFKYRAGPYEQYF
TGTGCCAGCTTTAAATATCGGGCAGGGCCCTACGAGCAGTACTTC
>.|TRBV28|.|TRBJ1-3|15
CASSLGGSSGNTIYF
TGTGCCAGCAGTTTAGGTGGCTCCTCTGGAAACACCATATATTTT
>.|TRBV28|TRBD1|TRBJ2-7|16
CASSLSPGTGPYEQYF
TGTGCCAGCAGTTTATCCCCCGGGACAGGACCCTACGAGCAGTACTTC
>once|TRBV2|TRBD1|TRBJ2-2|15
CASRPGQGATGELFF
TGTGCCAGCAGGCCCGGACAGGGCGCAACCGGGGAGCTGTTTTTT
>.|TRBV9|.|TRBJ1-2|16
CASSYTRGGYNYGYTF
TGTGCCAGCAGCTATACCCGGGGGGGGTATAACTATGGCTACACCTTC
>.|TRBV5-1|.|TRBJ1-3|16
CASSLDGLISGNTIYF
TGCGCCAGCAGCTTGGATGGACTGATCTCTGGAAACACCATATATTTT
>.|TRBV11-3|TRBD2|TRBJ2-1|16
CASSLGGLEYNNEQFF
TGTGCCAGCAGCTTAGGGGGACTAGAGTATAACAATGAGCAGTTCTTC